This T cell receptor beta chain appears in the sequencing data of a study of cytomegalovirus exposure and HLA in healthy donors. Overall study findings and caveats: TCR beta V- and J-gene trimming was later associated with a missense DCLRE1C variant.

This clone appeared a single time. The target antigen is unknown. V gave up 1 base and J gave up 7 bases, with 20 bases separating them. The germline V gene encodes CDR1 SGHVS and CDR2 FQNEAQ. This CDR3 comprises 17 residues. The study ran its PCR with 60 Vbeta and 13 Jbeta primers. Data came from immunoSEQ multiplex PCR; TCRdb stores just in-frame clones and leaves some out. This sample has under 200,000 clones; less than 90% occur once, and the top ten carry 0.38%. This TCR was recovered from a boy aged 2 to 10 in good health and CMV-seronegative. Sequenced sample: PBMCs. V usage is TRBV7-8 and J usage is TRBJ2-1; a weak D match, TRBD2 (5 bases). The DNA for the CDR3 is TGTGCCAGCAGCTTAGGAGCGGAGGACCGCATAGGGAATGAGCAGTTCTTC. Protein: CASSLGAEDRIGNEQFF.